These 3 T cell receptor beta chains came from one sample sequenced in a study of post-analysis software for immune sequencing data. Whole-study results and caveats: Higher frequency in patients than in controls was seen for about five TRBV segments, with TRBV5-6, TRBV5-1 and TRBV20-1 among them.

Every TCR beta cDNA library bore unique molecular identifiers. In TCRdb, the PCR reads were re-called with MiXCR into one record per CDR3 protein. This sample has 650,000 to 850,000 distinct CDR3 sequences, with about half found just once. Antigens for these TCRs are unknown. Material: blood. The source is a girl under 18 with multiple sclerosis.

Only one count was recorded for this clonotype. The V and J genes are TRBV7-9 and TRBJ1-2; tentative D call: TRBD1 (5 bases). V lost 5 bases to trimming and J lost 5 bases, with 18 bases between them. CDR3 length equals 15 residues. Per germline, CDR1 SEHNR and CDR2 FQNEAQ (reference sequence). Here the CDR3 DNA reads TGTGCCAGCAGCCGGGGCTCGGGCCCCCATTATGGCTACACCTTC. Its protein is CASSRGSGPHYGYTF.

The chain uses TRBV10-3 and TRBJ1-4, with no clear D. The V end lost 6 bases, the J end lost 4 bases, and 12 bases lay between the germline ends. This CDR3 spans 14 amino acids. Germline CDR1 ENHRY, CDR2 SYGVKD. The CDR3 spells CAIRRAGDNEKLFF. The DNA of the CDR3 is TGTGCCATCAGGCGGGCAGGTGATAATGAAAAACTGTTTTTT.

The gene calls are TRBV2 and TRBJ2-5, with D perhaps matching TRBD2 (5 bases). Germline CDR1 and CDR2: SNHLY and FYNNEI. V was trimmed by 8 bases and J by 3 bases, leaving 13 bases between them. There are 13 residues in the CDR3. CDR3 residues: CASGGDSEETQYF. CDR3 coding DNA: TGTGCCAGCGGAGGCGACTCAGAAGAGACCCAGTACTTC.